This paragraph covers one T cell receptor (beta chain) sequence. A single base separates this from a much larger clone, so it may be a read error. This record belongs to a study of tumor and adjacent non-tumor tissue in lung cancer. The CDR3 runs to 14 residues. In germline, CDR1 is MDHEN, CDR2 SYDVKM. Three rounds of nested PCR, following a modified ARM-PCR protocol, produced the TCRbeta library. Via MiXCR, TCRdb re-called the multiplex PCR reads, giving one row per CDR3 protein. The sample lists about 75,000 distinct CDR3 sequences, roughly 80% occurring once. The template was RNA from unsorted bulk tissue.

The sample was lung tumor tissue. The chain combines TRBV28 with TRBJ1-1; D perhaps matches TRBD1 (5 bases). The sequence was collected from a woman aged 45 to 65 with non-small cell lung cancer. CDR3 sequence: CASSLVLLGAGVHF. CDR3 bases: TGTGCCAGCAGTTTGGTACTCCTCGGGGCGGGGGTTCACTTT.